This T cell receptor beta chain was identified during a study of somatic mutations in cytotoxic T cells in rheumatoid arthritis. TCRdb's table, derived via immunoSEQ multiplex PCR, lists solely in-frame clones and lacks some. In the table there are roughly 13,000 clones, 78% of which are singletons. CDR3 length: 14 amino acids. V was cut by 4 bases and J by 4 bases, with 14 bases left in between. CDR1 and CDR2 from the germline V gene are SGHRS and YFSETQ. Flow cytometry served to check the purity of CD4+ and CD8+ cells, which were isolated by positive magnetic bead selection. This chain uses TRBV5-1 with TRBJ1-1; D call uncertain. The TCR originated in an adult with rheumatoid arthritis. The sample was CD8+ T cells sorted from blood. CDR3 nucleotides: TGCGCCAGCAGCCTGAGGTCACAGTTCACTGAAGCTTTCTTT. Its translation: CASSLRSQFTEAFF.